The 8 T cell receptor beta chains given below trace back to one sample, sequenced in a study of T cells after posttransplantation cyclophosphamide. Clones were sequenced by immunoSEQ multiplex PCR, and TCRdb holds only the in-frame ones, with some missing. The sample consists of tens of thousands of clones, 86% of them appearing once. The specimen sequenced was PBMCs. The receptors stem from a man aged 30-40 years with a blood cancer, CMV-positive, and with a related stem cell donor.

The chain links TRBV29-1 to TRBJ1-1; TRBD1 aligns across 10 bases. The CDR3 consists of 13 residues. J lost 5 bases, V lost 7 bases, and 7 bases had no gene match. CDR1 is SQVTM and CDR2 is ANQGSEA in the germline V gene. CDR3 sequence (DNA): TGCAGCGCCTGGGACAGGGGTGGGACTGAAGCTTTCTTT. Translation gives CSAWDRGGTEAFF. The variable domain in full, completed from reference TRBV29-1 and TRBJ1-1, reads SAVISQKPSRDICQRGTSLTIQCQVDSQVTMMFWYRQQPGQSLTLIATANQGSEATYESGFVIDKFPISRPNLTFSTLTVSNMSPEDSSIYLCSAWDRGGTEAFFGQGTRLTVV.

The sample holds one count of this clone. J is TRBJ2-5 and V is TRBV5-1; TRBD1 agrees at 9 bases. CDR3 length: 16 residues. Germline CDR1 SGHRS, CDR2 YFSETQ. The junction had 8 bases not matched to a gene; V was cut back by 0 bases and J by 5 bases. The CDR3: CASSLGGQGWEETQYF. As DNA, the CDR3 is TGCGCCAGCAGCTTGGGGGGACAGGGCTGGGAGGAGACCCAGTACTTC.

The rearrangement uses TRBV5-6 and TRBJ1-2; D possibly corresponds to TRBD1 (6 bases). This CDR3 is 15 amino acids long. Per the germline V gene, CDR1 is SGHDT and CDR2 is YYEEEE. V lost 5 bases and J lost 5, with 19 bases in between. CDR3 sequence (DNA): TGTGCCAGCAGTCTTCGAATCAGGGGTGGGTATGGCTACACCTTC. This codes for CASSLRIRGGYGYTF.

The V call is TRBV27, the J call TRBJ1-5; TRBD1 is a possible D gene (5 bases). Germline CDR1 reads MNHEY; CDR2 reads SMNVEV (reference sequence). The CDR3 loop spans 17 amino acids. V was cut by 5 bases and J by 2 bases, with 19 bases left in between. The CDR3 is CASSPNKGVLGNQPQHF. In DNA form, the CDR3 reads TGTGCCAGCAGTCCGAATAAAGGGGTTTTGGGCAATCAGCCCCAGCATTTT.

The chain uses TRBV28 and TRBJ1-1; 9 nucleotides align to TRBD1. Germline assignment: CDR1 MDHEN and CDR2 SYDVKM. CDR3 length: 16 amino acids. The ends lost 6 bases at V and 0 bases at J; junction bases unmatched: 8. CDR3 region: CASRRPTGGMNTEAFF. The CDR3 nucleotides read TGTGCCAGCAGGCGCCCGACAGGGGGGATGAACACTGAAGCTTTCTTT. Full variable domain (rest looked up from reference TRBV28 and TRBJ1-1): DVKVTQSSRYLVKRTGEKVFLECVQDMDHENMFWYRQDPGLGLRLIYFSYDVKMKEKGDIPEGYSVSREKKERFSLILESASTNQTSMYLCASRRPTGGMNTEAFFGQGTRLTVV.

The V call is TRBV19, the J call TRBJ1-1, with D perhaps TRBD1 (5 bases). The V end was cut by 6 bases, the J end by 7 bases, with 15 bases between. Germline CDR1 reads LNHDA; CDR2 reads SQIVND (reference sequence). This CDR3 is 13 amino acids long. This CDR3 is CASRPTGTYEAFF. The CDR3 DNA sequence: TGTGCCAGTAGGCCCACGGGGACTTATGAAGCTTTCTTT.

The chain's CDR3 is CASSVPSGRAPGHGEQFF. The CDR3 nucleotides read TGTGCCAGCAGCGTCCCTAGCGGGAGGGCCCCCGGGCACGGTGAGCAGTTCTTC. V is TRBV9 and J is TRBJ2-1, with TRBD2 identical over 12 bases. The CDR3 is 18 amino acids. With V trimmed by 2 bases and J by 9 bases, 15 bases remained unmatched. Germline assignment: CDR1 SGDLS and CDR2 YYNGEE.

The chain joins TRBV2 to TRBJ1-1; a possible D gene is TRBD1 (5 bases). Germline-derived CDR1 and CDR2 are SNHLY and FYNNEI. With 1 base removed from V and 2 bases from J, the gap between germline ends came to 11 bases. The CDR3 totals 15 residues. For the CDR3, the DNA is TGTGCCAGCAGTGAAGAGGGGCAGCGAAACACTGAAGCTTTCTTT. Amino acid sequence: CASSEEGQRNTEAFF.